These T cell receptor beta chains were read from a single sample in a study of cytomegalovirus exposure and HLA in healthy donors. Libraries were prepared by immunoSEQ multiplex PCR; TCRdb keeps only in-frame clonotypes and omits some of them. This repertoire shows about 69,000 clones, 70% to 80% found once; its top ten account for 3% to 3.5%. Sequencing input: PBMCs. The receptors derive from a young man in good health and CMV-seronegative. The conserved cysteine and the conserved F or W are not part of the CDR3 here. Each record gives: D gene, J gene, V gene, CDR3 protein. The D gene is left open where the match is weak.

TRBD1,TRBJ2-7,TRBV5-1,ASSLAGGDRGLQQY
NA,TRBJ2-1,TRBV7-8,ASSDQGTEQF
TRBD1,TRBJ1-1,TRBV5-4,ASSRPSGGGTEAF
NA,TRBJ2-3,TRBV6-6,ASSYPAGTDTQY
NA,TRBJ1-2,TRBV5-4,ASSLDRVLGGYT
TRBD2,TRBJ2-3,TRBV7-3,ASSLSGTSGVLDTQY
TRBD1,TRBJ2-3,TRBV2,ASDGTGAPSTQY
TRBD1,TRBJ1-2,TRBV6-4,ASSDSSGQSYGYT
TRBD1,TRBJ2-5,TRBV2,ASSERGPSGYGTQY
NA,TRBJ2-7,TRBV5-1,ASSSVVTGDPSGEQY